What follows are 19 T cell receptor beta chains derived from one specimen sequenced in a study of blood T cell repertoires in COVID-19. Profiled with immunoSEQ multiplex PCR; TCRdb holds only in-frame clones, not every one. Of hundreds of thousands of clones in the sample, 88% were seen once. The sample comprised PBMCs or T cells enriched from blood (not recorded which). These receptors were taken from a woman aged 55-75 years who had recovered from COVID-19.

The chain employs TRBV5-1 and TRBJ2-7; 7 nucleotides match TRBD1. The CDR3 runs 14 residues. The trim removed 0 bases at V and 6 bases at J, leaving 6 bases unmatched. Germline V CDR1 and CDR2: SGHRS, YFSETQ. The CDR3 DNA reads TGCGCCAGCAGCTTGGCCAACAGGGGATCCGAGCAGTACTTC. Protein: CASSLANRGSEQYF.

V usage is TRBV20-1 and J usage is TRBJ2-1, with D unresolved. The germline CDR1 and CDR2 sequences are DFQATT and SNEGSKA (reference sequence). The ends were cut back, 3 bases at V and 0 bases at J, with 9 bases in the middle. This CDR3 is built from 14 residues. The CDR3 loop is CSASRGSSYNEQFF. CDR3 bases: TGCAGTGCTAGTCGCGGAAGCTCCTACAATGAGCAGTTCTTC.

The chain uses TRBV5-1 and TRBJ2-2; 8 nucleotides match TRBD2. The V gene end was trimmed by 1 base and the J gene end by 1 base; junction bases not matched to a gene: 3. Germline V gene lookup returns CDR1 SGHRS and CDR2 YFSETQ. CDR3 length equals 16 residues. CDR3 coding DNA: TGCGCCAGCAGCTTGACCCTAGCGGGGAACACCGGGGAGCTGTTTTTT. Encoded protein: CASSLTLAGNTGELFF.

V is TRBV6-5 and J is TRBJ1-2, with a possible D match to TRBD1 (6 bases). V was trimmed by 6 bases and J by 7 bases, leaving 18 bases between them. Germline loops: CDR1 MNHEY, CDR2 SVGAGI. This CDR3 has 14 amino acids. The CDR3 is CASRFPEDSRGYTF. CDR3 DNA: TGTGCCAGCAGGTTCCCCGAGGACAGTCGTGGCTACACCTTC.

The rearrangement uses TRBV5-6 and TRBJ2-1; TRBD1 agrees at 8 bases. The CDR3 is made up of 14 amino acids. Germline V lookup: CDR1 SGHDT, CDR2 YYEEEE. V dropped 4 bases and J dropped 8; count of bases not matched to a gene: 8. CDR3: CASSGTGAGDEQFF. CDR3 sequence (DNA): TGTGCCAGCAGCGGGACAGGAGCCGGAGATGAGCAGTTCTTC.

The rearrangement joins TRBV5-1 to TRBJ1-2, with 9 bases identical to TRBD1. Germline V gives CDR1 SGHRS, CDR2 YFSETQ. With 6 bases clipped from V and 3 bases from J, the junction kept 6 bases outside the gene matches. This CDR3 contains 14 residues. The CDR3 spells CASIPGQGYYGYTF. The CDR3 DNA reads as TGCGCCAGCATTCCAGGACAGGGGTACTATGGCTACACCTTC.

J is TRBJ1-5 and V is TRBV6-1; 7 bases match TRBD1. This CDR3 contains 15 residues. With V trimmed by 3 bases and J by 4 bases, 6 bases remained unmatched. Germline V gene sequence: CDR1 MNHNS, CDR2 SASEGT. The CDR3 sequence is CASSDGQALNQPQHF. DNA of the CDR3: TGTGCCAGCAGTGACGGACAGGCCCTAAATCAGCCCCAGCATTTT.

The genes are TRBV19 and TRBJ2-5; weak D call: TRBD2 (5 bases). This CDR3 contains 15 residues. V dropped 6 bases and J dropped 2 bases, with 16 bases sitting between them. The germline V gene has CDR1 LNHDA and CDR2 SQIVND (reference sequence). CDR3 protein: CASREGSLGQETQYF. DNA for the CDR3: TGTGCCAGTAGAGAAGGGAGTTTGGGACAAGAGACCCAGTACTTC. The full variable domain, completed using reference TRBV19 and TRBJ2-5, is DGGITQSPKYLFRKEGQNVTLSCEQNLNHDAMYWYRQDPGQGLRLIYYSQIVNDFQKGDIAEGYSVSREKKESFPLTVTSAQKNPTAFYLCASREGSLGQETQYFGPGTRLLVL.

The chain is built from TRBV2 and TRBJ2-1; 9 bases fit TRBD1. The V and J ends lost 6 bases and 6 bases, in that order; junction bases with no gene match: 9. The CDR3 runs to 15 residues. Germline lookup yields CDR1 SNHLY and CDR2 FYNNEI. The CDR3 sequence: CASRAGQGMSNEQFF. The CDR3 DNA follows: TGTGCCAGCAGGGCGGGACAGGGAATGAGCAATGAGCAGTTCTTC.

In this sample, this clone turned up a few times. This sequence joins TRBV7-9 and TRBJ1-6; D may be TRBD1 (5 bases). V was pared by 5 bases and J by 0 bases, with 11 bases between. The CDR3 is 16 amino acids. CDR1 is SEHNR and CDR2 is FQNEAQ in the germline V gene (reference sequence). The DNA for the CDR3 is TGTGCCAGCAGCCCGACCGACAGCTCCTATAATTCACCCCTCCACTTT. As protein: CASSPTDSSYNSPLHF. The variable domain in full, with the rest retrieved from reference TRBV7-9 and TRBJ1-6, is DTGVSQNPRHKITKRGQNVTFRCDPISEHNRLYWYRQTLGQGPEFLTYFQNEAQLEKSRLLSDRFSAERPKGSFSTLEIQRTEQGDSAMYLCASSPTDSSYNSPLHFGNGTRLTVT.

The chain employs TRBV5-1 and TRBJ1-4; maybe TRBD1 (6 bases). The CDR3 spans 16 residues. The ends were cut back, 0 bases at V and 4 bases at J, with 13 bases in the middle. The germline V gene encodes CDR1 SGHRS and CDR2 YFSETQ. This CDR3 is CASSLAGGQGNEKLFF. In nucleotides, the CDR3 is TGCGCCAGCAGCTTGGCCGGGGGGCAGGGTAATGAAAAACTGTTTTTT.

The chain recombines TRBV2 with TRBJ1-5; the D is unclear. V dropped 7 bases and J dropped 3 bases, with 10 bases sitting between them. CDR3 length: 13 amino acids. Germline loops: CDR1 SNHLY, CDR2 FYNNEI. This chain's CDR3 is CASTRGNNQPQHF. Here the CDR3 DNA reads TGTGCCAGCACTCGGGGTAACAATCAGCCCCAGCATTTT.

This clone was observed once. The chain joins TRBV5-6 to TRBJ2-7; 8 nucleotides line up with TRBD1. The CDR3 has 14 residues. V was pared by 0 bases and J by 5 bases, with 4 bases of the junction left unmatched. Looked up from germline, CDR1 is SGHDT and CDR2 is YYEEEE. CDR3 sequence reads: CASSLESRGHEQYV. The CDR3 region has the DNA TGTGCCAGCAGCTTGGAATCCAGGGGGCACGAGCAGTACGTC.

This chain joins TRBV19 and TRBJ2-4; tentatively, D is TRBD1 (5 bases). V was cut by 6 bases and J by 0 bases, with 12 bases left in between. Germline V lookup: CDR1 LNHDA, CDR2 SQIVND (reference sequence). CDR3 length: 15 residues. The CDR3 DNA is TGTGCCAGTAGGGACATTTACTTAGCCAAAAACATTCAGTACTTC. Translation gives CASRDIYLAKNIQYF.

This clone was seen a few times. V usage is TRBV3-1 (or the pseudogene TRBV3-2) and J usage is TRBJ2-3, with 8 bases that match TRBD2. The CDR3 covers 19 residues. Germline CDR1 and CDR2: LGHDT and YNNKEL (reference sequence). The junction had 15 bases not matched to a gene; V was cut back by 2 bases and J by 2 bases. The CDR3 coding sequence is TGTGCCAGCAGCCAAAGGCGGTACGGAGTCGGGGGGGACACAGATACGCAGTATTTT. Translating it yields CASSQRRYGVGGDTDTQYF.

This chain joins TRBV5-1 and TRBJ1-2; D possibly corresponds to TRBD1 (6 bases). Germline CDR1 SGHRS, CDR2 YFSETQ. Trimming took off 0 bases at V and 5 bases at J, with 14 bases between the two ends. The CDR3 consists of 15 residues. The CDR3 is CASSLGDTSLYGYTF. The CDR3, as DNA: TGCGCCAGCAGCTTGGGGGACACCTCTCTTTATGGCTACACCTTC.

The chain carries TRBV15 and TRBJ2-2; D is unresolved. V dropped 9 bases and J dropped 3 bases, with 20 bases sitting between them. The length of the CDR3 is 16 residues. From germline, CDR1 is LNHNV and CDR2 YYDKDF (reference sequence). The CDR3 reads CATSERYATDTGELFF. As DNA, the CDR3 is TGTGCCACGAGCGAACGATACGCTACAGACACCGGGGAGCTGTTTTTT.

The sample holds a few counts of this clone. This sequence joins TRBV4-2 and TRBJ2-3, with 13 nucleotides matching TRBD2. CDR1 is LGHNA and CDR2 is YNFKEQ in the germline V gene. The V gene end was trimmed by 1 base and the J gene end by 1 base; junction bases not matched to a gene: 8. This CDR3 spans 19 amino acids. CDR3 sequence reads: CASSQGLAGGGTRTDTQYF. DNA of the CDR3: TGTGCCAGCAGCCAAGGACTAGCGGGGGGCGGAACCCGCACAGATACGCAGTATTTT.

The chain employs TRBV13 and TRBJ1-4, with no clear D. The CDR3 contains 14 residues. CDR1 and CDR2 (germline): PRHDT, FYEKMQ (reference sequence). V lost 1 base to trimming and J lost 6 bases, with 9 bases between them. CDR3 coding DNA: TGTGCCAGCAGCTTAGAGGGAGGGTATGAAAAACTGTTTTTT. Its translation: CASSLEGGYEKLFF.